This TCR beta chain was profiled in a study of shared clonotypes between healthy human individuals (dated by TCRdb to about 2020). For context, the study as a whole: A couple of women and a few men aged 18 to 49 years were included in the cohort. Per donor, three plates each were used for CD4 naive and CD4 memory, two for CD8 naive, and one for CD8 memory. To estimate repertoire size and how much clonotypes are shared between individuals, the study performed deep sequencing of blood TCR repertoires from five healthy adults. Libraries were prepared and TCR repertoires were sequenced by different laboratories using diverse techniques, in order to increase sequencing depth and limit assay-specific biases. Leukapheresis yielded between about 0.94 and 8.9 billion PBMCs per donor. The paper's findings and limits, for the study overall: Pairwise subsampling led to the expectation that sequencing depth would affect the degree of clonotype sharing among donors. Only blood was sampled, and tissue TCR repertoires likely differ from those in blood. When several donors were compared, the shared fraction of clonotypes was approximately 5% for naive CD4, more than 3% for naive CD8, roughly 2.5% for memory CD4, and around 0.37% for memory CD8. Clonotypes shared by all four sorted-subset donors showed higher generation probabilities than non-shared clonotypes. Naive subsets generally had larger estimated clonotype richness than memory subsets. Incomplete sequencing was indicated by rarefaction of sorted-subset datasets, despite the large sequencing depth. Because the study included a small number of donors, the genetic and exposure-history diversity represented was limited.

The donors were healthy, HIV-negative adults who had no recently reported acute infections or vaccinations. All donors were Caucasian adults living in Nashville, Tennessee, USA. Magnetic negative selection was used to enrich CD4+ T cells, after which naive cells were positively selected on CD45RA and the negative fraction became the memory subset. Blood was obtained by leukapheresis, after which PBMCs were separated by Ficoll-Histopaque density gradient centrifugation and cryopreserved in liquid nitrogen vapor phase. Analytical flow cytometry was used to check the purity and quantity of each magnetically sorted T cell population. Genomic DNA was isolated from each sorted fraction and quantified by UV absorbance on a Nanodrop 2000c. TCR CDR3 regions were amplified from genomic DNA by multiplex PCR using the deep immunoSEQ assay. Extracted genomic DNA from each cell subset was distributed evenly across all wells of several immunoSEQ 96-well plates, and each plate was treated as a replicate. Each replicate PCR for sorted subsets received 150 to 250 ng genomic DNA, equal to tens of thousands of T cell genomes. Purified libraries were measured with a Qubit 3.0 fluorometer, size-checked on a Bioanalyzer 2100, and measured again with the KAPA Library Quantification kit. Each immunoSEQ 96-well plate was sequenced on its own single-read 150-cycle Illumina NextSeq 550 flow cell. In the original analysis: The immunoSEQ output contained only junctional sequences without quality scores, so filtering could not match that applied to full-length reads. Sequences were annotated with PyIR, a Python wrapper for IgBLAST v1.9, using IMGT germline references to assign V/J genes and CDR3. Reads were removed for weak V/J assignments (E-value above 1e-6), missing CDR3, stop codons, out-of-frame junctions, or ambiguous translated residues. V3J clonotypes were defined as sequences sharing an identical inferred V gene, J gene, and CDR3 amino acid sequence. The percentage overlap between two repertoires was calculated by dividing the number of shared unique clonotypes by the size of the smaller repertoire. Richness of each repertoire was evaluated using RTK rarefaction, the Chao1 estimator, and Recon v2.1 estimates of unobserved clonotypes. Generation probabilities for all TCRbeta clonotypes obtained by the gDNA method from several donors were computed using OLGA. Not all clones reach the TCRdb copy of this immuneACCESS table, which keeps in-frame sequences only. Checked studies attribute under half of the gap to unresolved V genes and leave the rest unexplained. V, J and clone size reflect that table, while D and trimming were determined from the DNA. The sample table contains roughly 2.2 million clones; only one count was recorded for approximately 95% of them. The ten largest clonotypes hold 0.35% to 0.5% of the sample.

Concerning this clone: Its antigen target is currently unknown. No clone much larger than this one lies a single base away; base qualities are absent.

The sequencing sample was made of naive CD4+ T cells from PBMCs. The cell subset or site label on this specimen signifies: CD45RA+ positively selected. The clonotype was recovered from a man aged 18 to 29 in good health. Some clones in this sample may be carry-over from other donors' samples.

The CDR3 region has the sequence CASSPPVASGRVGETQYF. The base sequence is TGTGCCAGCAGTCCCCCCGTGGCTAGCGGGAGAGTCGGCGAGACCCAGTACTTC. The rearranged segments are TRBV27 and TRBJ2-5, with TRBD2 matching 10 junction bases. V has 5 bases trimmed and J has 5 bases trimmed; junction bases matching no gene number 17. The cysteine opens and the phenylalanine closes a CDR3 of 18 amino acids. The sequence is cut down to CDR3 DNA, 54 bases in frame from base 1. As encoded in the germline V gene (reference sequence), CDR1 is MNHEY while CDR2 is SMNVEV.